A selection of T cell receptor beta chains follows, all from one sample in a study of blood T cell repertoires in COVID-19. Clones were sequenced by immunoSEQ multiplex PCR, and TCRdb holds only the in-frame ones, with some missing. The sample lists about 89,000 clones; roughly 80% were seen once. The sample was peripheral blood. These receptors were taken from a human donor in a cohort sampled during active COVID-19. CDR3s include the opening cysteine and the closing phenylalanine or tryptophan. Each record gives: CDR3 length, J gene, V gene, CDR3 protein.

CDR3 length: 12; J gene: TRBJ2-3; V gene: TRBV15; CDR3 protein: CATSPTRDTQYF
CDR3 length: 13; J gene: TRBJ1-2; V gene: TRBV7-8; CDR3 protein: CASSPGTNYGYTF
CDR3 length: 17; J gene: TRBJ2-7; V gene: TRBV7-8; CDR3 protein: CASSLGPGVGLNYEQYF
CDR3 length: 16; J gene: TRBJ1-6; V gene: TRBV6-1; CDR3 protein: CASSVFSGALGSPLHF
CDR3 length: 13; J gene: TRBJ2-1; V gene: TRBV27; CDR3 protein: CASRDIDYNEQFF
CDR3 length: 15; J gene: TRBJ2-7; V gene: TRBV2; CDR3 protein: CASSEEVAGPYEQYF
CDR3 length: 14; J gene: TRBJ2-2; V gene: TRBV15; CDR3 protein: CATSSPSVTGELFF
CDR3 length: 13; J gene: TRBJ1-5; V gene: TRBV19; CDR3 protein: CASRQELNQPQHF
CDR3 length: 14; J gene: TRBJ2-7; V gene: TRBV2; CDR3 protein: CASRRQGSSREQYF
CDR3 length: 11; J gene: TRBJ2-7; V gene: TRBV11-3; CDR3 protein: CASRGEDEQYF